This T cell receptor (beta chain) was captured in a study of regulatory T cells in long-lasting Graves disease. Time point denoted: newly diagnosed GD, antithyroid drugs for less than 3 months. Extracted PBMC RNA gave rise to the TCR library. Findings and caveats of the study: Comparison showed that persistent patients shared more public clonotypes (2,741) than new patients (966). Persistent Graves' patients showed reduced TCR diversity versus newly diagnosed patients. Possibly, too few samples lowered accuracy.

V lost 0 bases and J 0 bases, leaving 9 bases between the germline ends. Germline CDR1 SGHTA, CDR2 FQGNSA. The CDR3 has 15 residues. With iRepertoire HTBI primers and Arm-PCR of CDR3 regions, TCR beta libraries were built. TCRdb re-derived calls from the multiplex PCR reads in MiXCR, one entry per CDR3 protein. The data show 250,000 or so distinct CDR3 sequences, 20% to 25% seen once. As for this clonotype: The antigen is unknown.

This specimen was peripheral blood mononuclear cells (PBMCs), taken at new diagnosis, from a patient treated with antithyroid drugs. V is TRBV7-2 and J is TRBJ2-7; D is undetermined. This TCR came from a female donor with Graves disease. The CDR3 nucleotides read TGTGCCAGCAGCTTAGCGTTTCCCGGCTCCTACGAGCAGTACTTC. Protein product: CASSLAFPGSYEQYF.